One and the same sample provided the 13 T cell receptor beta chains below, sequenced in a study of T-cell reconstitution after alpha-beta-depleted transplantation in children. For TCRbeta, the library was prepared with unique molecular identifiers. TCRdb redid the calling of the PCR reads with MiXCR, one entry per CDR3 protein. The table shows over 85,000 distinct CDR3 sequences, with 10% occurring only once. The source was PBMCs from the stem cell graft donor, collected from the stem cell graft. Receptors were obtained from a human donor who donated a stem cell graft to a child with acute lymphoblastic leukemia.

This clonotype occurred many times. This rearrangement joins TRBV9 to TRBJ2-1, with 7 bases aligning to TRBD1. Per the germline V gene, CDR1 is SGDLS and CDR2 is YYNGEE. The CDR3 has 15 residues. Losses at the gene ends were 3 bases for V and 4 bases for J; bases not matched to a gene: 7. CDR3 protein: CASSGRTGRYNEQFF. For the CDR3, the DNA is TGTGCCAGCAGCGGAAGGACAGGACGGTACAATGAGCAGTTCTTC.

This clonotype was seen at least ten times. The CDR3 region is CASSSGTSGARRDTGELFF. CDR3 in DNA: TGCGCCAGCAGCTCCGGGACTAGCGGGGCCAGAAGGGACACCGGGGAGCTGTTTTTT. The chain recombines TRBV5-1 with TRBJ2-2; 13 nucleotides agree with TRBD2. Germline CDR1 SGHRS, CDR2 YFSETQ. The CDR3 length is 19 residues. V lost 3 bases to trimming and J lost 3 bases; unmatched junction nucleotides: 11.

The table lists this clonotype with many counts. The chain is built from TRBV6-5 and TRBJ2-1; D call uncertain. The CDR3 extends over 15 amino acids. From germline, CDR1 is MNHEY and CDR2 SVGAGI. Trimming pared 4 bases from V and 0 bases from J, leaving 10 bases between. The DNA of the CDR3 is TGTGCCAGCAGTTTAGTCAGCAGCTCCTACAATGAGCAGTTCTTC. It specifies CASSLVSSSYNEQFF.

This clonotype turned up a few times. This chain links TRBV4-3 with TRBJ1-2; no definite D call. The CDR3 loop spans 15 amino acids. Trimming left V 0 bases short and J 0 bases short, with 8 bases between. CDR1 is LGHNA and CDR2 is YSLEER in the germline V gene. The CDR3 DNA sequence: TGCGCCAGCAGCCAAGATCCGGCAGCTAACTATGGCTACACCTTC. It is translated as CASSQDPAANYGYTF.

This clonotype was found once. V and J are TRBV7-9 and TRBJ2-3; TRBD1 matches at 7 bases. The germline gives CDR1 SEHNR, CDR2 FQNEAQ (reference sequence). With 6 bases clipped from V and 2 bases from J, the junction kept 5 bases outside the gene matches. CDR3 length: 14 residues. The CDR3 coding sequence is TGTGCCAGCAGGTTACAGGGGTTCACAGATACGCAGTATTTT. Translation: CASRLQGFTDTQYF.

Ten or more counts support this clonotype. CDR3 in amino acids: CASSLQGQILGTEAFF. CDR3 coding DNA: TGTGCCAGCAGCTTACAGGGACAAATCCTTGGGACTGAAGCTTTCTTT. The rearrangement joins TRBV7-2 to TRBJ1-1; D might be TRBD1 (6 bases). Germline V lookup: CDR1 SGHTA, CDR2 FQGNSA. V lost 2 bases and J 5 bases, leaving 18 bases between the germline ends. CDR3 length equals 16 residues.

This clonotype came up many times. The V gene is TRBV7-2, the J gene TRBJ1-2; 8 bases map to TRBD1. J gave up 7 bases and V 5 bases, and 9 bases lay outside the gene matches. Germline lookup yields CDR1 SGHTA and CDR2 FQGNSA. CDR3 length: 14 residues. The CDR3 protein is CASSPSGQGFGYTF. CDR3 nucleotides: TGTGCCAGCAGCCCCTCCGGACAGGGTTTTGGCTACACCTTC.

The table lists this clonotype with many counts. The V call is TRBV29-1, the J call TRBJ1-2; TRBD1 matches at 9 bases. J gave up 3 bases and V 6 bases, and 2 bases lay outside the gene matches. Germline assignment: CDR1 SQVTM and CDR2 ANQGSEA. The CDR3 has 12 amino acids. The CDR3 spells CSVGQGDYGYTF. In nucleotides, the CDR3 is TGCAGCGTGGGACAGGGCGACTATGGCTACACCTTC.

The chain links TRBV28 to TRBJ2-2; a possible D gene is TRBD1 (6 bases). The CDR3 spans 13 residues. Trimming left V 5 bases short and J 7 bases short, with 11 bases between. Per the germline V gene, CDR1 is MDHEN and CDR2 is SYDVKM. The CDR3 region is CASSVQGNGELFF. The CDR3 nucleotides are TGTGCCAGCAGTGTACAGGGAAACGGGGAGCTGTTTTTT.

Ten or more counts support this clonotype. V usage is TRBV11-2 and J usage is TRBJ2-5; no clear D gene. The CDR3 totals 13 residues. Trimming left V 1 base short and J 4 bases short, with 7 bases between. CDR1 and CDR2 (germline): SGHAT, FQNNGV. CDR3 amino acids: CASSLGRRETQYF. The CDR3 DNA sequence: TGTGCCAGCAGCTTAGGTCGGCGAGAGACCCAGTACTTC.

At least ten counts were recorded for this clonotype. V is TRBV28 and J is TRBJ2-7, with D perhaps assigned TRBD1 or TRBD2 (5 bases each). The germline V and J ends were trimmed by 5 bases and 2 bases, with 13 bases remaining between them. Germline CDR1 and CDR2: MDHEN and SYDVKM. This CDR3 comprises 14 residues. CDR3 protein: CASSRGTPPYEQYF. The DNA for the CDR3 is TGTGCCAGCAGTCGAGGGACGCCCCCCTACGAGCAGTACTTC.

This clonotype has ten or more counts. V usage is TRBV19 and J usage is TRBJ2-4; TRBD2 is a possible D gene (5 bases). Germline V CDR1 and CDR2: LNHDA, SQIVND (reference sequence). Trimming shortened V by 4 bases and J by 4 bases, and 14 bases separated the two germline ends. The CDR3 has 15 amino acids. The CDR3 is CASSTISDPKNIQYF. The CDR3 DNA reads as TGTGCCAGTAGTACTATTAGCGACCCTAAAAACATTCAGTACTTC.

The sample holds many counts of this clonotype. The rearrangement links TRBV7-9 to TRBJ2-5; tentatively, D is TRBD2 (5 bases). Germline V gives CDR1 SEHNR, CDR2 FQNEAQ (reference sequence). CDR3 size: 15 residues. Trimming removed 3 bases from V and 5 bases from J, with 16 bases in between. In DNA form, the CDR3 reads TGTGCCAGCAGCTTTCGGAAGGGAAGAGGGGAGACCCAGTACTTC. Protein sequence: CASSFRKGRGETQYF.